This T cell receptor (beta chain) was observed in a study of monozygotic twins with inflammatory bowel disease. This CDR3 region has 14 residues. Germline values: CDR1 KGHDR, CDR2 SFDVKD. From its re-call of the 5' RACE reads, TCRdb lists each CDR3 protein once, without DNA. The data show over 350,000 distinct CDR3 sequences, and the top ten clones hold approximately 2.4%. Material for sequencing was blood. The chain couples TRBV24-1 to TRBJ2-7; absent DNA, TCRdb's TRBD1 call cannot be checked. This clonotype originated in a human donor with ulcerative colitis or Crohn's disease, or a healthy co-twin of an affected twin (not recorded which). CDR3 amino acids: CATSDRTGIHEQYF.